This TCR beta chain stems from a study of blood T cell repertoires in COVID-19. Study background: The study drew acute and convalescent COVID-19 samples from the United States, Italy and Spain. T cells, B-cell-depleted T cells, or PBMCs provided the cDNA or gDNA that served as material.

Deletions cut 1 base from V and 9 bases from J, with 7 bases between. Germline assignment: CDR1 SGHNT and CDR2 YENEEA. The CDR3 covers 12 residues. This clone was recorded a few times. Original processing methods: Amplification with reference gene primers provided the estimates of nucleated cell counts. Profiled with immunoSEQ multiplex PCR; TCRdb holds only in-frame clones, not every one. V and J calls and clone size are given by that table; D and trimming were obtained from the DNA. The sample yields 130,000 or so clones, 86% seen once. This rearrangement joins TRBV11-3 to TRBJ2-1; D not resolved. The origin of this receptor is a middle-aged man with acute or convalescent COVID-19. Sequencing used peripheral blood. The CDR3 here is CASSLVQSEQFF. Here the CDR3 DNA reads TGTGCCAGCAGCTTAGTTCAGTCTGAGCAGTTCTTC.